These 20 T cell receptor beta chains came from one sample sequenced in a study of CD8 T cells in Susac syndrome. RNA totalling 0.5 to 1 ug underwent reverse transcription with random hexamers. TCRdb called the immunoSEQ multiplex PCR reads again in MiXCR, with one record for every CDR3 protein. The sample holds under 200,000 distinct CDR3 sequences, around 95% seen once. What was sequenced was CD4+ T cells from PBMCs. These receptors were obtained from a human donor in good health.

This chain links TRBV24-1 with TRBJ1-2, with D possibly TRBD1 on 5 matching bases. Germline-derived CDR1 and CDR2 are KGHDR and SFDVKD. CDR3 size: 11 residues. V lost 7 bases and J 6 bases, leaving 8 bases between the germline ends. Written as DNA, the CDR3 is TGTGCCACCAGCCAGGGTAATGGCTACACCTTC. Protein product: CATSQGNGYTF.

This clonotype was counted only a few times. This chain uses TRBV24-1 with TRBJ2-3; no clear D gene. This CDR3 contains 11 residues. V gave up 12 bases and J gave up 4 bases, with 10 bases separating them. Per germline, CDR1 KGHDR and CDR2 SFDVKD. CDR3 sequence (DNA): TGTGCCTCCCAAGGAGCAGATACGCAGTATTTT. It translates to CASQGADTQYF.

This chain connects TRBV20-1 to TRBJ2-1, with 9 positions matching TRBD1. The CDR3 runs to 16 residues. Germline V gene lookup returns CDR1 DFQATT and CDR2 SNEGSKA (reference sequence). With 2 bases clipped from V and 1 base from J, the junction kept 6 bases outside the gene matches. The CDR3, as DNA: TGCAGTGCTAGAACCCAGACAGGGGGGTCCTACAATGAGCAGTTCTTC. This sequence encodes CSARTQTGGSYNEQFF.

This chain joins TRBV6-2 or TRBV6-3 and TRBJ2-7, with D possibly matching TRBD1 (6 bases). Trimming cost V 6 bases and J 6 bases, with 12 bases left between them. From germline, CDR1 is MNHEY and CDR2 SVGEGT. The CDR3 runs 12 residues. In DNA form, the CDR3 reads TGTGCCAGCAGCCCGGACAGTACCGAGCAGTACGTC. It encodes CASSPDSTEQYV.

This sequence joins TRBV20-1 and TRBJ1-1, with D uncertain. V lost 5 bases and J 4 bases, leaving 8 bases between the germline ends. In germline, CDR1 is DFQATT, CDR2 SNEGSKA (reference sequence). This CDR3 spans 11 amino acids. DNA of the CDR3: TGCAGTGCTCGGGGAAGCACTGAAGCTTTCTTT. Translation: CSARGSTEAFF.

The J gene is TRBJ2-7, the V gene TRBV5-1, with D possibly matching TRBD1 (5 bases). The germline V gene encodes CDR1 SGHRS and CDR2 YFSETQ. Trimming left V 0 bases short and J 5 bases short, with 9 bases between. This CDR3 has 13 amino acids. The CDR3 sequence is CASSLVGANEQYF. The CDR3 DNA reads TGCGCCAGCAGCTTGGTTGGGGCCAACGAGCAGTACTTC.

The CDR3 region is CASTGESSYEQYF. Here the CDR3 DNA reads TGTGCCAGCACCGGGGAGAGCTCCTACGAGCAGTACTTC. The V gene is TRBV2, the J gene TRBJ2-7, with a tentative D call TRBD2 (5 bases). Germline assignment: CDR1 SNHLY and CDR2 FYNNEI. The CDR3 has 13 amino acids. The V gene lost 7 bases and the J gene lost 0 bases, with 10 bases spanning the gap.

The gene calls are TRBV3-1 and TRBJ2-6; no definite D call. V shed 1 base and J shed 0 bases, with 10 bases lying between them. The V gene's germline CDR1 is LGHDT and CDR2 YNNKEL (reference sequence). This CDR3 region has 17 residues. CDR3 amino acids: CASSQGISTSGANVLTF. CDR3 bases: TGTGCCAGCAGCCAAGGGATCAGCACCTCTGGGGCCAACGTCCTGACTTTC.

V and J are TRBV12-3 or TRBV12-4 and TRBJ2-2; D is perhaps TRBD1 or TRBD2 (5 bases each). The V end was cut by 7 bases, the J end by 7 bases, with 22 bases between. This CDR3 has 16 residues. CDR3 loop: CASTQGASLGVGELFF. The CDR3 bases are TGTGCCAGCACCCAGGGAGCGTCCTTAGGGGTCGGGGAGCTGTTTTTT.

The V gene is TRBV20-1, the J gene TRBJ2-1; TRBD1 matches 8 bases. Germline loops: CDR1 DFQATT, CDR2 SNEGSKA (reference sequence). The CDR3 spans 11 residues. The ends lost 4 bases at V and 9 bases at J; junction bases unmatched: 2. The CDR3 is CSATGGFEQFF. CDR3 coding DNA: TGCAGTGCTACAGGGGGCTTTGAGCAGTTCTTC.

The rearrangement uses TRBV15 and TRBJ2-5, with no clear D. V shed 5 bases and J shed 0 bases, with 10 bases lying between them. The CDR3 has 14 residues. From germline, CDR1 is LNHNV and CDR2 YYDKDF (reference sequence). CDR3 sequence (DNA): TGTGCCACCAGCCCAGGTGGGGACCAAGAGACCCAGTACTTC. This sequence encodes CATSPGGDQETQYF.

The chain recombines TRBV20-1 with TRBJ2-1; 11 bases are a match to TRBD2. V gave up 3 bases and J gave up 4 bases; unmatched junction bases: 5. CDR3 length: 15 amino acids. Germline CDR1 DFQATT, CDR2 SNEGSKA (reference sequence). The CDR3 DNA is TGCAGTGCTAGTTTTGGGACTAGCGGTTACAATGAGCAGTTCTTC. As protein: CSASFGTSGYNEQFF.

This chain links TRBV25-1 with TRBJ1-2; 10 nucleotides line up with TRBD1. Trimming cost V 6 bases and J 2 bases; bases outside gene matches: 12. The CDR3 sequence is 17 residues long. The germline gives CDR1 MGHDK, CDR2 SYGVNS. The CDR3 nucleotides read TGTGCCAGCAGCCATTTCACCGGGACAGGGGAGAACTATGGCTACACCTTC. Its protein product is CASSHFTGTGENYGYTF.

This chain connects TRBV3-1 to TRBJ2-1; 15 positions match TRBD2. The V segment lost 2 bases and the J segment 12 bases; nucleotides outside the gene matches: 11. There are 17 residues in the CDR3. Germline CDR1 is LGHDT and CDR2 is YNNKEL (reference sequence). The CDR3 DNA reads TGTGCCAGCAGCCAACCCGGGACTAGCGGGGGGCCCTCCGTGCAGTTCTTC. It yields the protein CASSQPGTSGGPSVQFF.

V usage is TRBV29-1 and J usage is TRBJ2-5; D gene unclear. The CDR3 is 14 amino acids. Germline CDR1 and CDR2: SQVTM and ANQGSEA. V gave up 2 bases and J gave up 5 bases, with 15 bases separating them. The CDR3 here is CSVEPSALEETQYF. CDR3 nucleotides: TGCAGCGTTGAACCGTCGGCCCTCGAGGAGACCCAGTACTTC.

The chain carries TRBV15 and TRBJ2-1, with 11 bases that match TRBD2. V was clipped by 5 bases and J by 4 bases; unmatched bases: 7. CDR3 length: 16 amino acids. Germline V CDR1 and CDR2: LNHNV, YYDKDF (reference sequence). Written as DNA, the CDR3 is TGTGCCACCAGCCCCATCGGGACTAGCGGATACAATGAGCAGTTCTTC. This sequence encodes CATSPIGTSGYNEQFF.

In nucleotides, the CDR3 is TGTGCCAGCAGCCCGGGACCGGCGAAGGAGACCCAGTACTTC. This sequence encodes CASSPGPAKETQYF. The chain couples TRBV7-9 to TRBJ2-5; D tentatively fits TRBD1 or TRBD2 (5 bases each). The germline V gene encodes CDR1 SEHNR and CDR2 FQNEAQ (reference sequence). The germline V and J ends were trimmed by 5 bases and 5 bases, with 15 bases remaining between them. This CDR3 comprises 14 residues.

The rearrangement links TRBV29-1 to TRBJ2-1; TRBD1 aligns across 8 bases. Germline CDR1 reads SQVTM; CDR2 reads ANQGSEA. The CDR3 runs to 15 residues. The trim removed 2 bases at V and 3 bases at J, leaving 6 bases unmatched. CDR3 coding DNA: TGCAGCGTTGAAAAGGGACAGGCCAACTACAATGAGCAGTTCTTC. Protein: CSVEKGQANYNEQFF.

The chain has TRBV3-1 and TRBJ2-1, with D unclear. Deletions cut 0 bases from V and 8 bases from J, with 8 bases between. The germline CDR1 and CDR2 sequences are LGHDT and YNNKEL (reference sequence). CDR3 length equals 13 residues. As DNA, the CDR3 is TGTGCCAGCAGCCAAGACGGCGGCGATGAGCAGTTCTTC. Translating gives CASSQDGGDEQFF.

The chain employs TRBV11-2 and TRBJ2-5; D not certain. Germline CDR1 reads SGHAT; CDR2 reads FQNNGV. V lost 7 bases, J lost 2 bases, and 17 bases lay in between. This CDR3 is built from 15 residues. CDR3 region: CASTKIWGSQETQYF. The DNA for the CDR3 is TGTGCCAGCACCAAGATTTGGGGATCTCAAGAGACCCAGTACTTC.